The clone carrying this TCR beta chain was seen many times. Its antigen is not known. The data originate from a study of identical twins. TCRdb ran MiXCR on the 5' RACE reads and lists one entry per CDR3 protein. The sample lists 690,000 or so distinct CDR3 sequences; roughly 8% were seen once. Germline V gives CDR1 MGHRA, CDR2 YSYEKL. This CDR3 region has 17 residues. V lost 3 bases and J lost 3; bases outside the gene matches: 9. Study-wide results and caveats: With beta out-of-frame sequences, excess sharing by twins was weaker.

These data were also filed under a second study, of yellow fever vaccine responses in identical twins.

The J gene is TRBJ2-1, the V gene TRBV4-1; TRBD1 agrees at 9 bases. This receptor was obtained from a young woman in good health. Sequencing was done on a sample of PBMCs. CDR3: CASSQVEQGADYNEQFF. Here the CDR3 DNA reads TGCGCCAGCAGCCAGGTTGAACAGGGGGCCGACTACAATGAGCAGTTCTTC.